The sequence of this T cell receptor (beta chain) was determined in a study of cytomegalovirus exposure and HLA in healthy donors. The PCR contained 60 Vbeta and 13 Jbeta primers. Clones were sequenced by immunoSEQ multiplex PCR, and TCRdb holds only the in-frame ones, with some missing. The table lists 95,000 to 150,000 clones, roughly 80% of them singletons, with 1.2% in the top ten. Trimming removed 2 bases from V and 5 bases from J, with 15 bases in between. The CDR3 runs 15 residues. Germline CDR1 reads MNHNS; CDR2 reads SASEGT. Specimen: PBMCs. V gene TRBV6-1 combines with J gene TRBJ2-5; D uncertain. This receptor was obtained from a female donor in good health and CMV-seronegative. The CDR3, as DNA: TGTGCCAGCAGTGAACATACTGAAGCCTGGGAGACCCAGTACTTC. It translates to CASSEHTEAWETQYF.